The 20 T cell receptor delta chains below all came from one sample that was sequenced in a study of γδ T cells in repeated Plasmodium falciparum infection. TCRdb called clones from the multiplex PCR reads again using CATT. The top ten clones hold roughly 24% of a sample with 53,000 or so delta-chain clones, roughly 2% of them seen once. Vgamma9/Vdelta2+ and Vdelta2-negative gammadelta T cells were flow-sorted from PBMC for bulk sequencing. Sequencing was performed on gamma-delta T cells from blood. These receptors all stem from a pool of human donors (malaria-infected and uninfected, not separated).

Regarding this clone: A far larger clone is one base from this, pointing to a likely read error. This same CDR3 is encoded by further DNA sequences in the sample. The rearrangement links TRDV1 to TRDJ1, with 11 bases that match TRDD3. Germline matching of the DNA provided the J gene here, since TCRdb leaves it blank. This CDR3 region has 22 residues. The germline gives CDR1 TSWWSYY, CDR2 QGS. CDR3 DNA sequence: TGTGCCCTTGGGGAACTTCACTTCCTAAACGCCTACTGGGGGATAGACACCGATAAACTCATCTTT. The encoded protein is CALGELHFLNAYWGIDTDKLIF.

This clone came up a few times. Only one base separates this from a far larger clonotype, so it likely reflects a read error. This CDR3 is also generated by other DNA sequences in the sample. J gene calling gave no result, while the V gene is TRDV2; the D call TRDD3 from the table was never checked on the DNA. Germline V gives CDR1 GEAIGNYY, CDR2 EKD. The CDR3 sequence is 15 residues long. The CDR3 here is CACDTVGTLGDKLIF. CDR3 in DNA: TGTGCCTGTGACACCGTGGGAACCTTGGGCGATAAACTCATTTTT.

At least ten counts were recorded for this clone. A read error is likely here: a far larger clone is one base away. The sample contains more than one DNA sequence encoding this CDR3. This chain uses TRDV2 with TRDJ1; 13 nucleotides align to TRDD3. Per the germline V gene, CDR1 is GEAIGNYY and CDR2 is EKD. The CDR3 has 17 amino acids. CDR3 region: CACDTVTGGYAPVPLIF. The CDR3 DNA sequence: TGTGCCTGCGACACCGTGACTGGGGGATACGCGCCCGTTCCACTCATCTTT.

In this sample, this clone turned up many times. TCRdb records a much larger clone's protein for this DNA, with a difference at residue 8 that likely arises from a read error; the protein given is the translation of the DNA. The chain employs TRDV3 and TRDJ1; 7 nucleotides line up with TRDD3. Trimming cost V 3 bases and J 0 bases; bases outside gene matches: 16. This CDR3 spans 17 amino acids. Germline V lookup: CDR1 TVYSNPD, CDR2 GDNSRS (reference sequence). The CDR3 coding sequence is TGTGCCTTCCCGTACTGGGGACGACGGCGGTACACCGATAAACTCATCTTT. Protein product: CAFPYWGRRRYTDKLIF.

Only a few counts were recorded for this clone. For this DNA, TCRdb reports the protein of a much larger clone, which diverges at residue 7, most likely from a read error; the protein presented here is translated directly from the DNA. The chain uses TRDV3 and TRDJ1; TRDD3 might be the D (6 bases). V dropped 2 bases and J dropped 0 bases, with 19 bases sitting between them. CDR1 and CDR2 (germline): TVYSNPD, GDNSRS (reference sequence). The CDR3 is 16 residues long. The CDR3 is CAFDYWVPAYTDKLIF. CDR3 DNA sequence: TGTGCCTTTGATTACTGGGTGCCAGCGTACACCGATAAACTCATCTTT.

Details on this clone: A far larger clone is a single base away, which makes a read error likely. The same CDR3 also results from other DNA sequences found in this sample. V usage is TRDV2 and J usage is TRDJ1; 8 bases map to TRDD3. No J gene was available from TCRdb, and it was assigned here by a germline match of the DNA. Germline CDR1 is GEAIGNYY and CDR2 is EKD. The CDR3 has 18 residues. CDR3 amino acids: CACDTVSLGATGDDKLIF. CDR3 DNA: TGTGCTTGTGACACGGTTTCACTGGGGGCTACGGGAGACGATAAACTCATCTTT.

A word on this clone: TCRdb has a much larger clone's protein, which differs at residue 3 from the translation of this DNA, likely because of a read error; what is shown is the protein translated from the DNA. The chain couples TRDV1 to TRDJ1; the match to TRDD3 covers 9 bases. TCRdb supplies no J gene; here it was assigned by aligning the nucleotide sequence to germline. In germline, CDR1 is TSWWSYY, CDR2 QGS. The CDR3 is 15 amino acids. The CDR3 DNA follows: TGTGCTTTTGGGGAGGTACTGGGGGACACTGATAAACTCATCTTT. Its protein product is CAFGEVLGDTDKLIF.

Turning to this clone: TCRdb attributes to this sequence the protein of a much larger clone, which differs from the DNA translation at residue 3; a read error is likely, and the protein displayed is translated from the DNA. This chain links TRAV38-2/DV8 with TRDJ1; tentative D call: TRDD3 (5 bases). The J gene, absent from TCRdb, was called here by matching the DNA to germline. From germline, CDR1 is TSESDYY and CDR2 QEAYKQQN. V was shortened by 9 bases and J by 7 bases, with 40 bases between the two germline ends. The CDR3 length is 20 residues. In DNA form, the CDR3 reads TGTGCTTCTATAGGTAGCGGGAGTACTCCCGGCCGGTGGTGGGGCCTTAAACTCATCTTT. Amino acid sequence: CASIGSGSTPGRWWGLKLIF.

This clone was seen ten or more times. Other DNA variants within this sample encode the same CDR3. The chain couples TRDV1 to TRDJ1; 9 bases fit TRDD2. The J gene was not available in TCRdb and was assigned here by matching the DNA to germline segments. V shed 3 bases and J 0 bases; nucleotides not matched to a gene: 20. The CDR3 consists of 21 residues. Germline CDR1 TSWWSYY, CDR2 QGS. CDR3 loop: CALGEAFLRVEAGWYTDKLIF. For the CDR3, the DNA is TGTGCTCTTGGGGAGGCCTTCCTACGTGTGGAGGCCGGATGGTACACCGATAAACTCATCTTT.

There are a few counts of this clone. TCRdb's protein, taken from a much larger clone, differs from this DNA's translation at residues 8 and 19, likely owing to a read error; the protein displayed comes from the DNA. The chain has TRDV1 and TRDJ1, with 7 bases matching TRDD3. The CDR3 totals 24 residues. Germline CDR1 TSWWSYY, CDR2 QGS. CDR3 sequence reads: CALGEYFLFSGITVPVHQADKLIF. CDR3 nucleotide sequence: TGTGCCCTTGGGGAATACTTCTTATTTTCGGGGATAACCGTCCCAGTACACCAAGCCGATAAACTCATCTTT.

Concerning this clone: TCRdb shows a much larger clone's protein in place of this DNA's translation, and the two differ at residue 11, likely through a read error; the protein shown is translated from the DNA. The V gene call reads TRDV3; no J gene was called. CDR3 length: 13 residues. Germline V gene sequence: CDR1 TVYSNPD, CDR2 GDNSRS (reference sequence). For the CDR3, the DNA is TGTGCCTTGCCGAAATCGCTTACCGATAAACCCATCTTT. It encodes CALPKSLTDKPIF.

This clone occurred many times. The protein in TCRdb stems from a much larger clone and differs at residue 16 from this DNA's translation, likely a read error; here the protein is translated from the DNA. The chain links TRDV2 to TRDJ1; 13 nucleotides line up with TRDD3. From germline, CDR1 is GEAIGNYY and CDR2 EKD. The CDR3 is made up of 17 amino acids. In DNA form, the CDR3 reads TGTGCCTGTGAAGGACTGGGGGATACGGAGTACACCGATAAACTCACCTTT. Translating gives CACEGLGDTEYTDKLTF.

This clone was recorded at least ten times. It differs at one base from a far larger clone, so likely a read error. Other DNA sequences of this sample code for an identical CDR3. The chain is built from TRDV2 and TRDJ1; TRDD3 matches at 8 bases. No J gene is reported in TCRdb; it was inferred here by comparing the DNA with germline. The V gene's germline CDR1 is GEAIGNYY and CDR2 EKD. The CDR3 totals 15 residues. The CDR3 nucleotides are TGCGCCTGTGACCTACTGGGGGTTCTCACCGATAAACTCATCTTT. Protein sequence: CACDLLGVLTDKLIF.

This clone has just a few counts. TCRdb shows a much larger clone's protein in place of this DNA's translation, and the two differ at residue 15, likely through a read error; the protein shown is translated from the DNA. The V gene reported is TRDV1; the J gene is uncalled. The CDR3 covers 16 residues. Germline CDR1 is TSWWSYY and CDR2 is QGS. CDR3 loop: CALGERLRPDTDKLTF. In DNA form, the CDR3 reads TGTGCTCTTGGGGAACGACTCAGACCTGACACCGATAAACTCACCTTT.

This clone was detected only a few times. TCRdb's protein for this DNA is that of a much larger clone and differs from the translation at residue 4, likely a read error; the protein shown is the DNA translation. The chain links TRDV2 to TRDJ1, with 11 nucleotides matching TRDD3. The J gene, not given by TCRdb, was assigned here from a germline match of the nucleotide sequence. The CDR3 sequence is 17 residues long. Per the germline V gene, CDR1 is GEAIGNYY and CDR2 is EKD. The CDR3 bases are TGTGCCTGTGGCACCGCCTGGGGGATACCGTACACCGATAAACTCATCTTT. Protein: CACGTAWGIPYTDKLIF.

There are many counts of this clone. The protein recorded in TCRdb matches a much larger clone and deviates from this DNA's translation at residue 21, suggesting a read error; the protein here is obtained by translating the DNA. This chain links TRAV38-2/DV8 with TRDJ1; TRDD3 matches 7 bases. Per germline, CDR1 TSESDYY and CDR2 QEAYKQQN. The CDR3 is made up of 25 amino acids. The CDR3 region is CAYRSGNPLHWGNLTYPKYTGKLIF. CDR3 in DNA: TGTGCTTATAGGAGCGGGAATCCTCTACATTGGGGGAATCTAACGTACCCCAAGTACACCGGTAAACTCATCTTT.

The table lists this clone with many counts. The TCRdb protein comes from a much larger clone and disagrees with this DNA's translation at residue 18, likely due to a read error; the protein given here is derived from the DNA. Here the CDR3 reads CACDTFPALGDPFTDKLTF. CDR3 bases: TGTGCCTGTGACACCTTCCCGGCTCTGGGGGATCCTTTCACCGATAAACTCACCTTT. The gene calls are TRDV2 and TRDJ1; 9 positions agree with TRDD3. The CDR3 is 19 residues long. Looked up from germline, CDR1 is GEAIGNYY and CDR2 is EKD.

This clone occurred a few times. The protein recorded in TCRdb matches a much larger clone and deviates from this DNA's translation at residue 15, suggesting a read error; the protein here is obtained by translating the DNA. The chain is built from TRDV3 and TRDJ1; the match to TRDD3 covers 10 bases. The J gene was missing in TCRdb and was found by matching the end of the DNA to germline. The germline V gene has CDR1 TVYSNPD and CDR2 GDNSRS (reference sequence). The CDR3 contains 21 residues. V trimming: 3 bases; J trimming: 2 bases; junction bases outside the gene matches: 27. The CDR3 reads CALAWPSSPYWGILSTDKLIF. The CDR3 DNA reads as TGTGCCTTAGCTTGGCCTTCCTCCCCGTACTGGGGGATCCTTTCTACCGATAAACTCATCTTT.

This clone was picked up a small number of times. Only one base separates this from a far larger clonotype, so it likely reflects a read error. The sample carries other DNA sequences with the same CDR3. This chain links TRDV3 with TRDJ1, with a possible D match to TRDD2 (5 bases). TCRdb offers no J gene call, so here the DNA was matched to germline to obtain one. The CDR3 is 20 residues long. Germline V lookup: CDR1 TVYSNPD, CDR2 GDNSRS (reference sequence). Trimming took 2 bases from V and 3 from J, leaving 34 bases between them. CDR3 DNA: TGTGCCTTTTTTGGACTTCCCTATCCCCCGTACGCGAGCCTCCCCGATAAACTCATCTTT. Encoded protein: CAFFGLPYPPYASLPDKLIF.

This clone came up many times. A read error is likely here: a far larger clone is one base away. Other DNA sequences of this sample code for an identical CDR3. The chain carries TRDV1 and TRDJ2, with D perhaps TRDD3 (5 bases). The J gene is absent in TCRdb and was assigned here via DNA matching to germline. The germline gives CDR1 TSWWSYY, CDR2 QGS. The V end lost 3 bases, the J end lost 4 bases, and 27 bases lay between the germline ends. The CDR3 loop spans 20 amino acids. The CDR3 reads CALGETLTSTGGLRTAQLFF. CDR3 DNA: TGTGCTCTTGGGGAGACCTTAACCAGTACTGGAGGATTAAGGACAGCACAACTCTTCTTT.